These 27 T cell receptor beta chains came from one sample sequenced in a study of cytomegalovirus exposure and HLA in healthy donors. The PCR employed 60 Vbeta primers together with 13 Jbeta primers. Method: immunoSEQ multiplex PCR; TCRdb's copy keeps in-frame clones and lacks some. Of around 130,000 clones in the sample, roughly 77% were seen once. Source material: PBMCs. The receptors originated from a woman in her forties in good health and CMV-seropositive.

CDR3 sequence: CASNRQGYGYTF. CDR3 bases: TGTGCCAGCAACAGACAGGGGTATGGCTACACCTTC. The chain recombines TRBV6-6 with TRBJ1-2, with TRBD1 matching 8 bases. CDR1 is MNHNY and CDR2 is SVGAGI in the germline V gene (reference sequence). There are 12 residues in the CDR3. J gave up 5 bases and V 7 bases, and 3 bases lay outside the gene matches.

The rearrangement links TRBV7-3 to TRBJ1-2; the D gene is possibly TRBD1 (5 bases). The germline gives CDR1 SGHTA, CDR2 FQGTGA. The CDR3 loop spans 15 amino acids. V was shortened by 1 base and J by 7 bases, with 16 bases between the two germline ends. CDR3 nucleotide sequence: TGTGCCAGCAGCTTAAATGGTGGGGCCAAGTCTGGCTACACCTTC. Residues: CASSLNGGAKSGYTF.

This rearrangement joins TRBV4-1 to TRBJ1-4, with D unclear. The CDR3 totals 13 residues. Germline loops: CDR1 MGHRA, CDR2 YSYEKL. V lost 4 bases and J lost 6, with 9 bases in between. The CDR3 loop reads CASSPLRDEKLFF. The CDR3 DNA is TGCGCCAGCAGCCCGCTACGGGATGAAAAACTGTTTTTT.

The chain uses TRBV7-9 and TRBJ2-5, with 9 nucleotides matching TRBD2. This CDR3 is built from 15 residues. J lost 1 base, V lost 5 bases, and 5 bases had no gene match. Germline CDR1 SEHNR, CDR2 FQNEAQ (reference sequence). The CDR3 loop reads CASSIRLAVQETQYF. The CDR3 region has the DNA TGTGCCAGCAGCATCCGACTAGCGGTCCAAGAGACCCAGTACTTC.

This chain connects TRBV5-4 to TRBJ2-7; 7 bases align to TRBD1. The CDR3 covers 14 residues. In germline, CDR1 is SGHNT, CDR2 YYREEE (reference sequence). V lost 7 bases, J lost 2 bases, and 9 bases stayed unmatched. The CDR3 DNA follows: TGTGCCAGCGTGAAGTCGGGACAGCCCTACGAGCAGTACTTC. Translation gives CASVKSGQPYEQYF.

The rearrangement uses TRBV6-1 and TRBJ2-5, with D possibly being TRBD2 (6 bases). This CDR3 is 14 amino acids long. V gave up 0 bases and J gave up 3 bases, with 8 bases separating them. Germline CDR1 is MNHNS and CDR2 is SASEGT. The CDR3 spells CASSEAGGKETQYF. The CDR3 DNA reads as TGTGCCAGCAGTGAAGCGGGAGGTAAAGAGACCCAGTACTTC.

The chain combines TRBV6-1 with TRBJ2-7; D gene uncertain. Germline values: CDR1 MNHNS, CDR2 SASEGT. Deletions cut 2 bases from V and 6 bases from J, with 5 bases between. The CDR3 is made up of 11 amino acids. For the CDR3, the DNA is TGTGCCAGCAGTGAACTACTCGAGCAGTACTTC. Protein sequence: CASSELLEQYF.

CDR3 residues: CASGGQQIYEQYF. Written as DNA, the CDR3 is TGTGCCAGCGGAGGGCAGCAGATCTACGAGCAGTACTTC. The chain recombines TRBV6-5 with TRBJ2-7; tentative D call: TRBD2 (6 bases). CDR1 MNHEY and CDR2 SVGAGI come from the germline V gene. This CDR3 comprises 13 residues. V shed 8 bases and J shed 3 bases, with 14 bases lying between them.

V gene TRBV2 combines with J gene TRBJ2-7, with 9 bases aligning to TRBD1. Germline V CDR1 and CDR2: SNHLY, FYNNEI. The length of the CDR3 is 15 residues. The V and J ends lost 5 bases and 3 bases, in that order; junction bases with no gene match: 8. CDR3 sequence: CASSKQGAGNYEQYF. The CDR3 DNA is TGTGCCAGCAGTAAACAGGGGGCGGGCAACTACGAGCAGTACTTC. The whole variable domain, filled in from reference TRBV2 and TRBJ2-7, reads EPEVTQTPSHQVTQMGQEVILRCVPISNHLYFYWYRQILGQKVEFLVSFYNNEISEKSEIFDDQFSVERPDGSNFTLKIRSTKLEDSAMYFCASSKQGAGNYEQYFGPGTRLTVT.

The chain has TRBV7-6 and TRBJ1-4, with 7 positions matching TRBD1. The germline gives CDR1 SGHVS, CDR2 FNYEAQ. This CDR3 has 15 amino acids. V dropped 6 bases and J dropped 4; count of bases not matched to a gene: 8. CDR3 in amino acids: CASRETGSFNEKLFF. In DNA form, the CDR3 reads TGTGCCAGCAGGGAGACAGGGTCCTTTAATGAAAAACTGTTTTTT.

The chain links TRBV6-5 to TRBJ2-1; 15 bases align to TRBD2. The V segment lost 2 bases and the J segment 9 bases; nucleotides outside the gene matches: 5. Germline CDR1 is MNHEY and CDR2 is SVGAGI. This CDR3 has 16 residues. The CDR3 protein is CASSYGGLAGGIEQFF. In DNA form, the CDR3 reads TGTGCCAGCAGTTACGGGGGACTAGCGGGAGGTATTGAGCAGTTCTTC.

The CDR3 region has the DNA TGTGCCAGCTCGGGACAGACCCTTGAAAAACTGTTTTTT. Translation: CASSGQTLEKLFF. The gene calls are TRBV2 and TRBJ1-4; 7 nucleotides match TRBD1. This CDR3 contains 13 residues. Germline V CDR1 and CDR2: SNHLY, FYNNEI. The trim removed 8 bases at V and 7 bases at J, leaving 7 bases unmatched.

The chain has TRBV27 and TRBJ1-5, with 7 bases lining up with TRBD1. The V gene's germline CDR1 is MNHEY and CDR2 SMNVEV (reference sequence). J gave up 4 bases and V 0 bases, and 6 bases lay outside the gene matches. This CDR3 comprises 16 residues. The CDR3 sequence is CASSLSRDRRNQPQHF. The DNA of the CDR3 is TGTGCCAGCAGTTTATCGCGGGACAGACGGAATCAGCCCCAGCATTTT.

The rearrangement uses TRBV6-6 and TRBJ2-7; TRBD1 is a possible D gene (6 bases). Germline CDR1 reads MNHNY; CDR2 reads SVGAGI (reference sequence). V lost 3 bases and J lost 2, with 17 bases in between. The CDR3 sequence is 16 residues long. CDR3 protein: CASSYGARQVAYEQYF. CDR3 DNA: TGTGCCAGCAGTTATGGGGCCCGACAGGTCGCCTACGAGCAGTACTTC.

This chain uses TRBV9 with TRBJ2-7; 12 bases fit TRBD1. Germline assignment: CDR1 SGDLS and CDR2 YYNGEE. The ends lost 4 bases at V and 4 bases at J; junction bases unmatched: 3. The CDR3 is made up of 14 amino acids. CDR3 coding DNA: TGTGCCAGCAGCCCGGGACAGGGGGCTTACGAGCAGTACTTC. It yields the protein CASSPGQGAYEQYF.

The chain recombines TRBV6-1 with TRBJ2-2, with TRBD1 matching 8 bases. Germline trimming cut 6 bases from V and 0 bases from J; bases unmatched to any gene: 3. CDR1 is MNHNS, CDR2 SASEGT, per germline. The CDR3 is 15 residues long. The CDR3 spells CASRPDRANTGELFF. The DNA of the CDR3 is TGTGCCAGCAGACCGGACAGGGCGAACACCGGGGAGCTGTTTTTT.

V and J are TRBV7-2 and TRBJ1-1; tentatively, D is TRBD1 (5 bases). V gave up 0 bases and J gave up 4 bases, with 12 bases separating them. Germline V gene lookup returns CDR1 SGHTA and CDR2 FQGNSA. This CDR3 comprises 15 residues. DNA of the CDR3: TGTGCCAGCAGCTTAGCTTCACAGGTTAGCACTGAAGCTTTCTTT. Protein: CASSLASQVSTEAFF. The whole variable domain, remainder taken from reference TRBV7-2 and TRBJ1-1, is GAGVSQSPSNKVTEKGKDVELRCDPISGHTALYWYRQSLGQGLEFLIYFQGNSAPDKSGLPSDRFSAERTGGSVSTLTIQRTQQEDSAVYLCASSLASQVSTEAFFGQGTRLTVV.

The chain links TRBV19 to TRBJ2-7, with D tentatively TRBD2 (6 bases). V was cut by 5 bases and J by 3 bases, with 17 bases left in between. The CDR3 covers 15 residues. The germline CDR1 and CDR2 sequences are LNHDA and SQIVND (reference sequence). The CDR3 region has the DNA TGTGCCAGTAGTTCCCCGACTAGGCCCAGCTACGAGCAGTACTTC. Protein: CASSSPTRPSYEQYF.

The V and J genes are TRBV27 and TRBJ2-1, with TRBD1 matching over 9 bases. CDR3 length: 14 amino acids. The V gene's germline CDR1 is MNHEY and CDR2 SMNVEV (reference sequence). Losses at the gene ends were 7 bases for V and 2 bases for J; bases not matched to a gene: 3. The CDR3 nucleotides are TGTGCCAGCACCAGACAGGGGGCCTACAATGAGCAGTTCTTC. Protein product: CASTRQGAYNEQFF.

The CDR3 here is CASSRTSGGAPYEQYF. Here the CDR3 DNA reads TGTGCCAGCAGCCGGACTAGCGGGGGGGCTCCGTACGAGCAGTACTTC. The chain employs TRBV5-4 and TRBJ2-7; TRBD2 aligns across 15 bases. In germline, CDR1 is SGHNT, CDR2 YYREEE (reference sequence). This CDR3 spans 16 amino acids. V lost 4 bases to trimming and J lost 4 bases; unmatched junction nucleotides: 6.

The rearrangement uses TRBV5-4 and TRBJ2-5, with 11 bases fitting TRBD2. With V trimmed by 1 base and J by 1 base, 0 bases remained unmatched. This CDR3 is 15 amino acids long. CDR1 and CDR2 (germline): SGHNT, YYREEE (reference sequence). CDR3 coding DNA: TGTGCCAGCAGCTTGACTAGCGGGGGCCAAGAGACCCAGTACTTC. This sequence encodes CASSLTSGGQETQYF. Full variable domain (missing parts from reference TRBV5-4 and TRBJ2-5): ETGVTQSPTHLIKTRGQQVTLRCSSQSGHNTVSWYQQALGQGPQFIFQYYREEENGRGNFPPRFSGLQFPNYSSELNVNALELDDSALYLCASSLTSGGQETQYFGPGTRLLVL.

The rearrangement joins TRBV9 to TRBJ2-5, with 7 positions matching TRBD1. The DNA end favors TRBJ2-7, so the J call may be wrong. This CDR3 comprises 15 residues. The V gene's germline CDR1 is SGDLS and CDR2 YYNGEE. The CDR3 protein is CASSASTGTTYEQYF. DNA for the CDR3: TGTGCCAGCAGCGCCTCGACAGGGACCACCTACGAGCAGTACTTC.

This clone appeared a few times. This chain links TRBV7-2 with TRBJ2-7, with D possibly TRBD1 on 7 matching bases. The CDR3 extends over 17 amino acids. V was trimmed by 1 base and J by 3 bases, leaving 19 bases between them. Germline V gene lookup returns CDR1 SGHTA and CDR2 FQGNSA. In nucleotides, the CDR3 is TGTGCCAGCAGCTTAGGACTTAGACAGCAGGGGGGCTACGAGCAGTACTTC. Amino acids: CASSLGLRQQGGYEQYF.

The chain joins TRBV7-3 to TRBJ2-2; 11 bases are a match to TRBD2. J gave up 2 bases and V 3 bases, and 5 bases lay outside the gene matches. The germline gives CDR1 SGHTA, CDR2 FQGTGA. This CDR3 has 17 amino acids. DNA for the CDR3: TGTGCCAGCAGCTTGGGGCTAGCGGGAGGTAACACCGGGGAGCTGTTTTTT. Its translation is CASSLGLAGGNTGELFF.

The V gene is TRBV10-2, the J gene TRBJ1-1; tentative D call: TRBD1 (6 bases). This CDR3 region has 12 residues. V was clipped by 6 bases and J by 4 bases, with 9 bases between them. Germline loops: CDR1 WSHSY, CDR2 SAAADI. The CDR3 spells CASSQGITEAFF. CDR3 DNA sequence: TGCGCCAGCAGCCAGGGGATCACTGAAGCTTTCTTT.

V and J are TRBV30 and TRBJ2-2; TRBD2 might be the D (6 bases). Germline V gene data show CDR1 as GTSNPN and CDR2 as SVGIG (reference sequence). Trimming removed 0 bases at V and 11 bases at J, with 13 bases between. The CDR3 sequence is 13 residues long. CDR3 sequence reads: CAWSVVRGGELFF. Written as DNA, the CDR3 is TGTGCCTGGAGTGTCGTACGGGGAGGAGAGCTGTTTTTT.

The genes are TRBV28 and TRBJ1-3, with 7 bases fitting TRBD1. J gave up 0 bases and V 6 bases, and 8 bases lay outside the gene matches. Per the germline V gene, CDR1 is MDHEN and CDR2 is SYDVKM. The CDR3 length is 16 residues. The CDR3 loop reads CASRTTWDSSGNTIYF. As DNA, the CDR3 is TGTGCCAGCAGAACGACATGGGACAGCTCTGGAAACACCATATATTTT.